The rows below give T cell receptor beta chains drawn from one sample of a study of T cell responses to AZD1222 COVID-19 vaccine. Produced via immunoSEQ multiplex PCR; TCRdb's table is partial and in-frame only. Of more than 110,000 clones in the sample, over 75% were seen once. The sequences come from peripheral blood, collected on day 0 of AZD1222 vaccination. All receptors come from an adult in good health. CDR3s include the opening cysteine and the closing phenylalanine or tryptophan. D genes are given only for firm matches. Clone sizes are given selectively: once, few, many, or a class where the clone is expanded.

j_call v_call d_call clone_size cdr3_aa cdr3_nt
TRBJ1-1 TRBV7-6 - - CASSLGTETEAFF TGTGCCAGCAGCTTAGGGACGGAGACTGAAGCTTTCTTT
TRBJ1-5 TRBV28 - - CASTSVGSNQPQHF TGTGCCAGCACCTCGGTGGGGAGCAATCAGCCCCAGCATTTT
TRBJ1-4 TRBV7-6 TRBD1 - CASSTRQGSNEKLFF TGTGCCAGCAGCACTAGACAGGGATCTAATGAAAAACTGTTTTTT
TRBJ1-5 TRBV10-2 - - CASSWDTSNQPQHF TGCGCCAGCAGTTGGGACACCTCCAATCAGCCCCAGCATTTT
TRBJ2-7 TRBV3-1/TRBV3-2 - - CASSPTWSASYEQYF TGTGCCAGCAGCCCGACGTGGAGTGCGTCCTACGAGCAGTACTTC
TRBJ1-2 TRBV11-2 - few CASSSRLQSNGYTF TGTGCCAGCAGCTCCCGGTTACAGTCGAATGGCTACACCTTC
TRBJ2-1 TRBV7-8 TRBD1 - CASSSQGSYNEQFF TGTGCCAGCAGCTCACAGGGGTCCTACAATGAGCAGTTCTTC
TRBJ2-1 TRBV7-2 - - CASSYSGGQLQFF TGTGCCAGCAGCTACAGTGGGGGGCAGTTGCAGTTCTTC
TRBJ1-2 TRBV19 - - CASSNRGLSYGYTF TGTGCCAGTAGTAACCGGGGGTTAAGCTATGGCTACACCTTC
TRBJ1-2 TRBV12-3/TRBV12-4 - - CASSQRYGYTF TGTGCCAGCAGTCAGCGCTATGGCTACACCTTC
TRBJ2-1 TRBV9 - - CASSALRDHNEQFF TGTGCCAGCAGCGCGCTACGGGACCACAATGAGCAGTTCTTC
TRBJ2-7 TRBV29-1 - - CSVGDNSYEQYF TGCAGCGTAGGGGACAACTCCTACGAGCAGTACTTC
TRBJ1-2 TRBV5-1 - - CASSRDVGYTF TGCGCCAGCAGTCGGGACGTTGGCTACACCTTC
TRBJ1-2 TRBV30 - once CAWSWQGTGYTF TGTGCCTGGAGCTGGCAGGGAACTGGCTACACCTTC
TRBJ2-7 TRBV18 TRBD1 - CASSLTLDRGGYEQYF TGTGCCAGCTCACTTACCTTGGACAGGGGAGGCTACGAGCAGTACTTC
TRBJ2-7 TRBV7-9 - once CASSLEIGTHEQYF TGTGCCAGCAGCTTAGAAATAGGTACCCACGAGCAGTACTTC
TRBJ1-2 TRBV27 - - CASSRSYQGLNYGYTF TGTGCCAGCAGCCGAAGTTATCAGGGGTTAAACTATGGCTACACCTTC
TRBJ2-7 TRBV3-1/TRBV3-2 - - CASSQDSQRPVYGQYF TGTGCCAGCAGCCAAGATTCGCAGCGGCCCGTATACGGGCAGTACTTC
TRBJ1-2 TRBV28 - - CASSPSGGDYGYTF TGTGCCAGCAGTCCGTCCGGTGGGGACTATGGCTACACCTTC
TRBJ1-4 TRBV5-6 TRBD1 - CASSLGTGPNEKLFF TGTGCCAGCAGCTTGGGGACAGGGCCAAATGAAAAACTGTTTTTT
TRBJ2-7 TRBV10-2 - - CASSDGTGSYEQYF TGCGCCAGCAGTGATGGGACGGGCTCCTACGAGCAGTACTTC
TRBJ2-3 TRBV28 TRBD1 - CASRRTGRTDTQYF TGTGCCAGCAGGAGGACAGGCCGCACAGATACGCAGTATTTT
TRBJ1-1 TRBV7-2 - few CASSLTGIANTEAFF TGTGCCAGCAGCCTTACAGGAATAGCGAACACTGAAGCTTTCTTT
TRBJ1-1 TRBV21-1 - - CARGDRNTEAFF TGTGCCAGGGGGGACAGGAACACTGAAGCTTTCTTT
TRBJ1-6 TRBV25-1 - - CASREEGGFNSPLHF TGTGCCAGCAGAGAGGAGGGGGGTTTCAATTCACCCCTCCACTTT
TRBJ1-2 TRBV5-1 - - CASSPGQGYGYTF TGCGCCAGCAGCCCGGGGCAGGGATATGGCTACACCTTC
TRBJ2-5 TRBV19 TRBD2 - CASNPGTSALETQYF TGTGCCAGTAATCCCGGGACTAGCGCCCTTGAGACCCAGTACTTC
TRBJ1-4 TRBV5-1 - - CASSPTATNEKLFF TGCGCCAGCAGCCCAACAGCAACTAATGAAAAACTGTTTTTT
TRBJ1-2 TRBV15 - - CATSRVDTMGYGYTF TGTGCCACCAGCAGAGTGGACACTATGGGCTATGGCTACACCTTC
TRBJ1-2 TRBV5-1 TRBD1 - CASSEGQNYGYTF TGCGCCAGCAGCGAGGGACAGAACTATGGCTACACCTTC
TRBJ2-6 TRBV5-1 - - CASSPPFGGANVLTF TGCGCCAGCAGCCCCCCCTTTGGGGGGGCCAACGTCCTGACTTTC
TRBJ2-1 TRBV7-6 TRBD2 - CASSSGGRSEQFF TGTGCCAGCAGCTCGGGGGGTCGGAGTGAGCAGTTCTTC
TRBJ2-2 TRBV11-3 TRBD2 - CASSPRTSGSSATGELFF TGTGCCAGCAGCCCGAGGACTAGCGGGAGTTCGGCCACCGGGGAGCTGTTTTTT
TRBJ1-1 TRBV5-4 - - CASTPDLSGTEAFF TGTGCCAGCACCCCTGACCTGTCCGGCACTGAAGCTTTCTTT
TRBJ2-3 TRBV4-2 TRBD2 - CASSQDVAGGPDTQYF TGTGCCAGCAGCCAAGATGTAGCGGGAGGGCCAGATACGCAGTATTTT
TRBJ2-5 TRBV5-1 - - CASSWGTDEKTQYF TGCGCCAGCAGCTGGGGGACTGATGAAAAGACCCAGTACTTC
TRBJ1-1 TRBV7-2 TRBD1 - CASSLVGGRQGAEAFF TGTGCCAGCAGCTTAGTCGGTGGGAGACAGGGGGCTGAAGCTTTCTTT
TRBJ1-5 TRBV21-1 - - CASSKVDRNQPQHF TGTGCCAGCAGCAAAGTTGACAGAAATCAGCCCCAGCATTTT
TRBJ2-1 TRBV7-6 TRBD2 - CASSITSGGTYNEQFF TGTGCCAGCAGCATCACTAGCGGGGGGACTTACAATGAGCAGTTCTTC
TRBJ1-4 TRBV10-1 - - CASPQGVSTGTANEKLFF TGCGCCAGCCCGCAAGGTGTCTCCACAGGGACGGCGAATGAAAAACTGTTTTTT
TRBJ2-1 TRBV24-1 TRBD2 - CATSSSRSGGADEQFF TGTGCCACCAGTAGTTCCAGGAGCGGGGGGGCCGATGAGCAGTTCTTC
TRBJ2-7 TRBV29-1 TRBD2 - CSMTSGSWEQYF TGCAGCATGACTAGCGGGAGTTGGGAGCAGTACTTC
TRBJ2-2 TRBV6-5 - - CASSYSPGGELFF TGTGCCAGCAGTTATTCCCCAGGCGGGGAGCTGTTTTTT
TRBJ1-2 TRBV28 - - CASSGSGPSNYGYTF TGTGCCAGCAGTGGGTCAGGGCCCAGTAACTATGGCTACACCTTC
TRBJ2-5 TRBV18 TRBD2 - CASSPWGGNQETQYF TGTGCCAGCTCGCCCTGGGGGGGGAACCAAGAGACCCAGTACTTC
TRBJ1-4 TRBV20-1 - - CSASLGTINEKLFF TGCAGTGCTAGTTTAGGAACCATTAATGAAAAACTGTTTTTT
TRBJ1-1 TRBV3-1/TRBV3-2 - - CASSQAGPFSEAFF TGTGCCAGCAGCCAGGCGGGTCCGTTCTCTGAAGCTTTCTTT
TRBJ1-4 TRBV5-1 - once CASSSRGVGEKLFF TGCGCCAGCAGCTCCCGGGGGGTAGGCGAAAAACTGTTTTTT
TRBJ2-7 TRBV27 - - CASSFGHEQYF TGTGCCAGCAGTTTTGGACACGAGCAGTACTTC
TRBJ2-1 TRBV11-3 TRBD2 - CASSVAGGPYNEQFF TGTGCCAGCAGCGTAGCGGGGGGGCCCTACAATGAGCAGTTCTTC
TRBJ2-2 TRBV7-6 - - CASSSNGGVTGELFF TGTGCCAGCAGTTCCAACGGGGGAGTCACCGGGGAGCTGTTTTTT
TRBJ1-1 TRBV19 TRBD1 - CASSLTGTANTEAFF TGTGCCAGTAGCCTAACCGGGACAGCAAACACTGAAGCTTTCTTT
TRBJ2-2 TRBV3-1/TRBV3-2 - few CASSLTNTGELFF TGTGCCAGCAGCCTTACGAACACCGGGGAGCTGTTTTTT
TRBJ1-5 TRBV6-5 - once CASRDMHNQPQHF TGTGCCAGTCGGGACATGCACAATCAGCCCCAGCATTTT
TRBJ2-5 TRBV7-8 TRBD2 - CASSLVGTRETQYF TGTGCCAGCAGCTTGGTAGGGACTAGGGAGACCCAGTACTTC
TRBJ1-1 TRBV2 - - CASSPLAGNTEAFF TGTGCCAGCAGCCCTTTGGCGGGGAACACTGAAGCTTTCTTT
TRBJ1-4 TRBV5-1 TRBD1 - CASSPGTGGSLTNEKLFF TGCGCCAGCAGCCCGGGCACAGGGGGATCCCTCACTAATGAAAAACTGTTTTTT
TRBJ1-2 TRBV30 - - CAWSYYTGSTF TGTGCCTGGAGCTACTATACAGGATCTACCTTC
TRBJ1-4 TRBV29-1 - - CSAIPSGGVTEKLFF TGCAGCGCAATACCGTCCGGGGGGGTGACGGAAAAACTGTTTTTT
TRBJ1-2 TRBV5-1 - - CASSLALSGGGYGYTF TGCGCCAGCAGCTTGGCCCTCTCTGGAGGGGGCTATGGCTACACCTTC